The entry that follows covers one T cell receptor beta chain sequence. The length of the CDR3 is 14 residues. V lost 6 bases and J lost 1, with 13 bases in between. The germline CDR1 and CDR2 sequences are MNHEY and SMNVEV (reference sequence). These data are taken from a study of blood T cell repertoires in COVID-19. Study at large: The study drew acute and convalescent COVID-19 samples from the United States, Italy and Spain. The cDNA or gDNA used as material had been derived from T cells, B-cell-depleted T cells, or PBMCs.

In the study's own analysis: Estimation of nucleated cell counts was performed using reference gene primer amplification. Sequenced by immunoSEQ multiplex PCR; TCRdb stores in-frame clones only, minus some. D and trimming were read from the DNA, whereas the V and J calls and clone size are those reported in that table. The sample consists of more than 95,000 clones, approximately 85% of them appearing once. Seattle cases were enrolled at active infection and followed longitudinally. The specimen was peripheral blood. This clonotype was sampled from an elderly woman with COVID-19, enrolled during active disease. This chain connects TRBV27 to TRBJ2-7; D remains ambiguous. Here the CDR3 reads CASRMILSSYEQYF. CDR3 nucleotide sequence: TGTGCCAGCAGAATGATTCTTAGTTCCTACGAGCAGTACTTC.